The 2 T cell receptor beta chains listed next were all sequenced from one sample in a study. Repertoires were generated with immunoSEQ multiplex PCR, while TCRdb's copy carries only in-frame clones and drops some. The table has some 48,000 clones, 85% to 95% seen once; the top ten hold over 8.5%. Sequencing was done on a sample of PBMCs. All receptors come from a middle-aged man with rheumatoid arthritis.

The rearrangement links TRBV2 to TRBJ1-4, with unresolved D. CDR3 length equals 14 residues. Germline CDR1 reads SNHLY; CDR2 reads FYNNEI. The germline V and J ends were trimmed by 7 bases and 0 bases, with 9 bases remaining between them. In DNA form, the CDR3 reads TGTGCCAGCACCCGGATGACAACTAATGAAAAACTGTTTTTT. Protein sequence: CASTRMTTNEKLFF. Supplemented by reference TRBV2 and TRBJ1-4, the full variable domain reads EPEVTQTPSHQVTQMGQEVILRCVPISNHLYFYWYRQILGQKVEFLVSFYNNEISEKSEIFDDQFSVERPDGSNFTLKIRSTKLEDSAMYFCASTRMTTNEKLFFGSGTQLSVL.

This chain links TRBV7-9 with TRBJ1-2, with TRBD1 identical over 7 bases. The germline V gene has CDR1 SEHNR and CDR2 FQNEAQ (reference sequence). V lost 5 bases, J lost 5 bases, and 8 bases stayed unmatched. The CDR3 length is 14 residues. CDR3 sequence: CASSQRQGGYGYTF. For the CDR3, the DNA is TGTGCCAGCAGCCAACGACAGGGTGGGTATGGCTACACCTTC.